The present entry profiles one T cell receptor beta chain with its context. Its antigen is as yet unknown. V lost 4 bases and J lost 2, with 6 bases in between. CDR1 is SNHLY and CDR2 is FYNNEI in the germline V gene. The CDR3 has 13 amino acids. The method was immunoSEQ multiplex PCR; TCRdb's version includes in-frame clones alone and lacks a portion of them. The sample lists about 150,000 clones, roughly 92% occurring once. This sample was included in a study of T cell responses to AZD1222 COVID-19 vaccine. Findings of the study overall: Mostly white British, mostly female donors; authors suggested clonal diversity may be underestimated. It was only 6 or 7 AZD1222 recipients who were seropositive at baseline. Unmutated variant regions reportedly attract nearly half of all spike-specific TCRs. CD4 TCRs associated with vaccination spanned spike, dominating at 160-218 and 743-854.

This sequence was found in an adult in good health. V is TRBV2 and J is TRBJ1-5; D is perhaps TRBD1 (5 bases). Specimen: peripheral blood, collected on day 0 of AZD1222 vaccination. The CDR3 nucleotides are TGTGCCAGCAGTGGGGGGGGCAATCAGCCCCAGCATTTT. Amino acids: CASSGGGNQPQHF.